The clone carrying this T cell receptor (beta chain) was observed many times. The antigen remains undetermined. This sample is drawn from a study of T cells after yellow fever vaccination. The V and J ends lost 5 bases and 3 bases, in that order; junction bases with no gene match: 8. The CDR3 sequence is 15 residues long. The V gene's germline CDR1 is DFQATT and CDR2 SNEGSKA (reference sequence). TCRdb itself ran the 5' RACE reads through MiXCR, one entry per CDR3 protein. The data show nearly 300,000 distinct CDR3 sequences, with approximately 10% seen just once and around 3.3% held by the top ten. Study findings and constraints: Primary-vaccination clones mostly resurfaced post-booster (under 98% CD4, approximately 90% CD8).

Sequences were derived from CD4+ T cells sorted from PBMCs, sampled 5 days after the yellow fever booster vaccination. This sequence originates from a man between 18 and 35 years old who received the YFV17D yellow fever vaccine. V gene TRBV20-1 combines with J gene TRBJ2-1; 9 bases fit TRBD2. CDR3 protein: CSAQPSSGVYNEQFF. DNA for the CDR3: TGCAGTGCTCAACCCTCTAGCGGGGTCTACAATGAGCAGTTCTTC.